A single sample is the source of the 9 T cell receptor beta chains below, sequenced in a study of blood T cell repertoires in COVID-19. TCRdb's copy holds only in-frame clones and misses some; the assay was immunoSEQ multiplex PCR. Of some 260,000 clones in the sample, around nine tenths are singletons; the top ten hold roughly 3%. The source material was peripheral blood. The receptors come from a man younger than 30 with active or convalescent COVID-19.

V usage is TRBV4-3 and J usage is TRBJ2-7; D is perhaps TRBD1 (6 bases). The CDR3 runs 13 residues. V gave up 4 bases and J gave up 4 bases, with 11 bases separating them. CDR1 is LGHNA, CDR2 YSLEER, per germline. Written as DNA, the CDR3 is TGCGCCAGCAGCCCGGGACATGGGTACGAGCAGTACTTC. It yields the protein CASSPGHGYEQYF.

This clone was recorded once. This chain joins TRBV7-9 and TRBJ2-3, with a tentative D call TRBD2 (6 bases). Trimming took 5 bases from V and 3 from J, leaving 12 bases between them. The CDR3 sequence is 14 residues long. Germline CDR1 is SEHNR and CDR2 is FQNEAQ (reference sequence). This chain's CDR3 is CASSPRSGTDTQYF. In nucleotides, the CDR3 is TGTGCCAGCAGCCCTCGAAGCGGGACAGATACGCAGTATTTT.

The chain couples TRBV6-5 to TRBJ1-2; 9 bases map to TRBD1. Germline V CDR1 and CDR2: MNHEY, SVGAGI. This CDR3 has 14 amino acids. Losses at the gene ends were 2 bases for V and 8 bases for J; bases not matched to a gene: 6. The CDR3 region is CASSYGQGFSGYTF. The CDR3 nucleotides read TGTGCCAGCAGTTACGGACAGGGGTTTTCGGGCTACACCTTC.

CDR3 loop: CASSLGSSGSYEQFF. DNA for the CDR3: TGCGCCAGCAGCTTGGGTTCTAGCGGGAGCTATGAGCAGTTCTTC. This chain connects TRBV5-1 to TRBJ2-1; TRBD2 matches 10 bases. Germline V gene lookup returns CDR1 SGHRS and CDR2 YFSETQ. V trimming: 0 bases; J trimming: 8 bases; junction bases outside the gene matches: 5. The CDR3 sequence is 15 residues long.

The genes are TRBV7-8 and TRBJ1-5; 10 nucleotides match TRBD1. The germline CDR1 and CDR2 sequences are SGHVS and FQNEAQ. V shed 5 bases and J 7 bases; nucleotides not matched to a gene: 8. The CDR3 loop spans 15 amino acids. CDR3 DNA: TGTGCCAGCAGCCAAAGGGACAGGGGCGGACAGCCCCAGCATTTT. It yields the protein CASSQRDRGGQPQHF.

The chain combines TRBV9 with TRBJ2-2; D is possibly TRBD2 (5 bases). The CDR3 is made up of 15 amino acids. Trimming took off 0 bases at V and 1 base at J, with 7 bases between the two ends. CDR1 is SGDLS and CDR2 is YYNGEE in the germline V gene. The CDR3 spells CASSVDRGNTGELFF. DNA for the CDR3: TGTGCCAGCAGCGTAGATCGGGGGAACACCGGGGAGCTGTTTTTT.

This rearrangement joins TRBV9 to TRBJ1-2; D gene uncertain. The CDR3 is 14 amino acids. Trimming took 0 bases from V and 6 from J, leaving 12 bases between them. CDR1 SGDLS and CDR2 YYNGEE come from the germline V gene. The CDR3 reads CASSVEWGEDGYTF. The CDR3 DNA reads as TGTGCCAGCAGCGTAGAGTGGGGAGAGGATGGCTACACCTTC.

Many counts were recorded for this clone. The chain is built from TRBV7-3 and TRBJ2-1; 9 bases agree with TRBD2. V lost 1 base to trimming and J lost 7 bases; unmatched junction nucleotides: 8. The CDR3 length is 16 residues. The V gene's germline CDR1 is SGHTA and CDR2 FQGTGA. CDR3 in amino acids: CASSLIASGRFNEQFF. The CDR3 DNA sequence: TGTGCCAGCAGCTTAATAGCCAGCGGGAGGTTTAATGAGCAGTTCTTC.

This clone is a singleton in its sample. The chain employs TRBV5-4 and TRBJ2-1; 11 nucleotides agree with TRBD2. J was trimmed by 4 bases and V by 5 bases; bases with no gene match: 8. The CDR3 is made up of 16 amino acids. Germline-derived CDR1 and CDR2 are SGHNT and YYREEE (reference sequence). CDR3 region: CASSLMTSGVYNEQFF. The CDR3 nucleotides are TGTGCCAGCAGTCTTATGACTAGCGGGGTTTACAATGAGCAGTTCTTC.